This T cell receptor (beta chain) stems from a study of cytomegalovirus exposure and HLA in healthy donors (dated by TCRdb to between 2016 and 2019). In the study overall: In an earlier analysis of fewer than 750 of the donors, 276 Gb of sequence data and roughly 100 million unique TCR beta sequences from roughly 200 million T cells were reported. Roughly 300 gigabases of sequencing data and tens of millions of unique TCR sequences were included in an early release covering roughly 700 HLA-typed donors. The genetic ancestry cluster associated with self-reported Caucasian donors included over 65% of the roughly 380 genotyped donors. The study aimed to test whether signatures of past pathogen exposure could be identified by cataloging public T cell receptors. The T cell repertoires of several hundred subjects were profiled by immunosequencing and related to cytomegalovirus serostatus. In addition to the first cohort of 650 to 800 subjects, a separate validation cohort of approximately 110 different subjects was used. High-throughput TCR immunosequencing, statistical association of individual TCRs with disease status, and machine learning were combined to predict cytomegalovirus infection status. A later analysis re-analyzed previously published TCR beta repertoires from roughly 600 donors and added high-resolution HLA genotyping to study TCR occurrence patterns. In the later analysis, no new phenotypic data were used to find candidate immune exposures; instead, reliance was placed on TCR beta sequences and their occurrence across donors. To decide whether each TCR beta V gene segment behaved as functional or pseudogenic, an earlier analysis of some 540 of the donors relied on high-throughput TCR beta sequencing. Donor age, sex, ethnicity and CMV serostatus were compiled together with the repertoire data. A later genetic analysis used genome-wide SNP genotypes for about 65% of the 666 donors, treating that subset as a discovery cohort. All discovery cohort repertoires had been generated using a single sequencing platform. HLA typing covered class I and class II loci at four-digit resolution. The number of donors typed differed by locus, with about 629-630 for A, B, C, DRB1 and DQB1, around 560 for DQA1, 606 for DPA1, and some 470 for DPB1. A few DR-DQ haplotypes were treated as single units for association and clustering because of strong linkage in the cohort. On average, around 230,000 unique TCR beta nucleotide sequences were sequenced per donor among more than 350 genotyped donors of the cohort, with roughly 18% of those sequences being non-productive.

Inclusive of the bounding cysteine and phenylalanine, the CDR3 is 15 residues long. Just the 45-base CDR3 DNA is kept, in frame starting at base 1. CDR1 and CDR2 (SGHAT, FQNNGV) derive from the germline V gene. After removal of 5 bases from V and 2 bases from J, the junction retains 9 bases not matched to a gene. Receptor libraries were prepared by the immunoSEQ multiplex PCR assay. For the multiplex PCR, a mixture combining 60 forward primers for TCR Vbeta segments and 13 reverse primers for TCR Jbeta segments was used. The CDR3 region of rearranged TCR beta genes was amplified from genomic DNA by a multiplex PCR assay. Amplified TCR beta libraries were sequenced as 87-base-pair reads on the Illumina HiSeq System. The authors' analysis ran thus. Across the 666 repertoires, a later analysis counted approximately 75 million unique TCR beta chains, 9.5 million to 12 million of which were shared by at least two donors. A nearest-neighbor algorithm error-corrected the raw reads and collapsed the reads into unique sequences, merging closely related sequences to remove PCR and sequencing errors. V, D and J gene segments were assigned by aligning CDR3 sequences to IMGT reference sequences. Each retained sequence needed at least a six-nucleotide match to both a V gene segment and a J gene segment. A rearrangement counted as productive if the CDR3 had no stop codons and remained in frame with V and J, and every other rearrangement counted as non-productive. Following IMGT convention, CDR3 was defined as the stretch from the second conserved V-encoded cysteine up to the conserved J-encoded phenylalanine. In an earlier analysis of more than 550 of the donors, sequences lacking an unambiguous match to a single V gene segment were excluded. An earlier analysis of 500 to 700 of the donors classified V segments as functional when productive rearrangements were above 56.7% and as segregating when the standard deviation between donors was above 5%. A statistical classification framework was built for diagnosing cytomegalovirus status from the catalog of TCR beta chain sequences. In a later analysis, TCR nucleotide sequences were compared against IMGT/GENE-DB human TR gene sequences so that V and J genes could be assigned. Using the TCRdist pipeline, a later analysis assigned CDR3 sequences along with most-parsimonious VDJ recombination scenarios. A later analysis defined each TCR beta chain by its CDR3 amino acid sequence plus V-gene family, and excluded reads lacking a unique V-gene family. A later analysis removed 592 highly shared, low-generation-probability nucleotide sequences to deal with suspected cross-contamination and a sequencing artifact. For each public chain, a later analysis derived a clonal expansion index from normalized ranks of inferred template counts within each repertoire. In a later analysis, generation probabilities were computed using a VDJ recombination model fitted to out-of-frame rearrangements, and the results were checked against IGoR. In a later analysis, TCR-TCR, TCR-HLA and TCR-CMV co-occurrence was scored with hypergeometric tests, and a repertoire-size bias correction was applied to TCR pairs. A later analysis estimated false discovery rates by permuting HLA or CMV assignments 20 times. In a later analysis, co-occurring TCRs were grouped with DBSCAN, and TCRdist sequence similarity was added when clustering was performed within HLA-allele-positive subsets. Repertoires with fewer than 30,000 or more than 120,000 public chains, plus five repertoires with anomalous nucleotide sharing, were excluded from co-occurrence clustering. TCRdb obtained this table from immuneACCESS and retained in-frame rearrangements with V and J assigned. These tables miss some clones; where compared with another copy, unresolved V genes account for less than half of the shortfall, and the remainder is unexplained. The V and J calls and the clone size are those of that table, but D and trimming were determined from the DNA. For this sample the table gives over 130,000 clones, of which 70% to 85% were detected only once. The biggest ten clones account for approximately 2.3% of the sample.

Overall results and qualifications from the work: A later analysis associated approximately 17,000 TCR beta sequences with specific HLA alleles at a false discovery rate of 0.05. CMV serostatus was the only immune exposure information available for the cohort. A few of the identified cytomegalovirus-associated TCR beta chains were confirmed in vitro to be specific for cytomegalovirus antigens. According to a later analysis, TCR association rates differed among HLA loci, with DRB1 alleles showing the most associated TCRs and HLA-C alleles showing the fewest. Strong co-occurrence of HLA alleles, especially DR and DQ, made assigning TCR associations to individual alleles difficult. Correlated functional status among segregating V segments might reflect linkage disequilibrium, but an unknown experimental factor could not be ruled out. In both the original and validation cohorts, the classifier was reported to diagnose cytomegalovirus status with high specificity and sensitivity. Most TCR sequences were seen in very few donors, while some public TCRs were found in many individuals. According to a later genetic analysis, donors in an Asian-associated ancestry cluster had fewer N-insertions in productive TCRs than the approximately 670-donor mean. Seventeen rarely observed V segments, including chromosome 9 orphons, were excluded from the earlier analysis of about 610 of the donors because counts were too low. Because the 87-base-pair reads could not distinguish some IMGT-functional V segments, including TRBV6-2 and TRBV6-3, those segments were excluded. Because HLA typing was unavailable for some donors at each locus, only the typed subset was used in association tests. It was suggested by the authors that the approach could potentially be generalized to other disease states and immunological phenotypes. According to a later analysis, most CMV-associated TCR beta chains appeared to be HLA-restricted, and the HLA associations seemed to be driven largely by CMV exposure. The presence/absence analyses assumed that sequencing depth was roughly uniform across donors, and that assumption may not be true. The study gave a list of more than 150 TCR beta chains associated with cytomegalovirus. An association between a missense DCLRE1C variant and V-gene and J-gene trimming of TCR beta chains was found in a later genetic analysis and replicated in an independent cohort. In a later analysis, HLA-associated TCR beta chains showed more clonal expansion and lower generation probabilities than non-associated chains that were equally common. A further reported finding was that TCR beta sequences accurately predicted the HLA-A and HLA-B alleles for most subjects in the first cohort. In an earlier analysis of roughly 500 of the donors, most TCR beta V segments appeared in productive rearrangements about 87% or about 30% of the time, broadly matching IMGT annotations. According to a later analysis, parvovirus B19, influenza, CMV and Epstein-Barr virus appeared linked to several top co-occurrence clusters. The cohort was sequenced for TCR beta chains only, and without alpha or paired-chain data the features that could be detected were limited. The sequencing pipeline was judged likely to have produced a cluster of highly shared sequence variants as a technical artifact.

This clone has just one count. This clone's antigen is unknown. Base quality data are lacking; no much larger clone is found one base away. The cohort was made up of hundreds of healthy bone marrow donors. All cohort members were sampled while nominally healthy, although unrecorded immune exposures were likely present. The donor tested CMV seronegative and was one of the 352 seronegative cohort members. A peripheral blood sample was provided by each donor, and peripheral blood mononuclear cells were used for TCR beta sequencing. The Qiagen DNeasy Blood Extraction Kit was used to extract genomic DNA from the blood cell samples.

The TCR was taken from a male donor in good health and CMV-seronegative. Recombination linked TRBV11-2 to TRBJ2-7; TRBD1 matches 7 bases in the middle. Sequencing was done on a sample of PBMCs. The nucleotides read TGTGCCAGCAGCCTAACAGGGGAAGTCCCCTACGAGCAGTACTTC. It translates to CASSLTGEVPYEQYF.